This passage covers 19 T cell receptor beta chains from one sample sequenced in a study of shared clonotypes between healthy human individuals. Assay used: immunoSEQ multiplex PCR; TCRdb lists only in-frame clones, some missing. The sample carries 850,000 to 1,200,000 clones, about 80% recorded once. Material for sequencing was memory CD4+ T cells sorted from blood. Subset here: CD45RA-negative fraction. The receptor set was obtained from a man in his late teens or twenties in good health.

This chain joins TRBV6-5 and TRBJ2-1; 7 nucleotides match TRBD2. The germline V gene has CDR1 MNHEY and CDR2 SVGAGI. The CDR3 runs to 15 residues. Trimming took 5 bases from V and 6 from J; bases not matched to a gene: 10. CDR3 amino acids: CASSILALGGNEQFF. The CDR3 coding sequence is TGTGCCAGCAGTATACTAGCGCTGGGGGGCAATGAGCAGTTCTTC.

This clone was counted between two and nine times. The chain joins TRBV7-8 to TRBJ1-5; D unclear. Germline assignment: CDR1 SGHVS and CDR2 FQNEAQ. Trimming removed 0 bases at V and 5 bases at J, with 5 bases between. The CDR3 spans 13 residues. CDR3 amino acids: CASSLAQDQPQHF. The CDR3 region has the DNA TGTGCCAGCAGCTTAGCTCAGGATCAGCCCCAGCATTTT.

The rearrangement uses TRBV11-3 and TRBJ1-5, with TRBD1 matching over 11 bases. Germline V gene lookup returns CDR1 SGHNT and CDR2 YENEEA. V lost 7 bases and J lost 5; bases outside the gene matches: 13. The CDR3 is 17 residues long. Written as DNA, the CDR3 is TGTGCCAGCACCCTAAAGGGGGACAGGGGGAGGCATCAGCCCCAGCATTTT. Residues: CASTLKGDRGRHQPQHF.

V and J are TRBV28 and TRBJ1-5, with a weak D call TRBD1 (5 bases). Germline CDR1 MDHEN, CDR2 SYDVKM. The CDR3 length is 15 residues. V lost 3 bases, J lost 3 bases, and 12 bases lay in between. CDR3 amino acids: CASSLRGRFNQPQHF. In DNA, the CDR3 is TGTGCCAGCAGTTTGCGGGGCCGGTTCAATCAGCCCCAGCATTTT. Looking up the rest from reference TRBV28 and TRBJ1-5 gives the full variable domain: DVKVTQSSRYLVKRTGEKVFLECVQDMDHENMFWYRQDPGLGLRLIYFSYDVKMKEKGDIPEGYSVSREKKERFSLILESASTNQTSMYLCASSLRGRFNQPQHFGDGTRLSIL.

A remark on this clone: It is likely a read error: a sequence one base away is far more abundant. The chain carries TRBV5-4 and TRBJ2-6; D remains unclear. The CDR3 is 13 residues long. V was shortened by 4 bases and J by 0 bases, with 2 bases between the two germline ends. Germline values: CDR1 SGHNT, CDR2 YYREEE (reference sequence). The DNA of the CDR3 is TGTGCCAGCAGCGGCTCTGGGGCCAACGTCCTGACTTTC. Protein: CASSGSGANVLTF.

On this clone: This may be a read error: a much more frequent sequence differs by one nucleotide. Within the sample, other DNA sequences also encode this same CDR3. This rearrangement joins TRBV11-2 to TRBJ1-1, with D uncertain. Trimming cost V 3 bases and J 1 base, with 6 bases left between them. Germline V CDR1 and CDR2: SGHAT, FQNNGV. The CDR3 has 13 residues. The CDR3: CASSFRGNTEAFF. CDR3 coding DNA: TGTGCCAGCAGCTTTCGGGGGAACACTGAAGCTTTCTTT.

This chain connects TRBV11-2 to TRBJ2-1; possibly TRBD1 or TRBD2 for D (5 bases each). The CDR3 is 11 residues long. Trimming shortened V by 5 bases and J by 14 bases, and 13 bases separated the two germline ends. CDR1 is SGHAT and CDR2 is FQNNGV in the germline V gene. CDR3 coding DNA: TGTGCCAGCAGCCGGGGACCTGGAGAGTTCTTC. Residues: CASSRGPGEFF. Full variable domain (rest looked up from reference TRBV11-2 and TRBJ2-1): EAGVAQSPRYKIIEKRQSVAFWCNPISGHATLYWYQQILGQGPKLLIQFQNNGVVDDSQLPKDRFSAERLKGVDSTLKIQPAKLEDSAVYLCASSRGPGEFFGPGTRLTVL.

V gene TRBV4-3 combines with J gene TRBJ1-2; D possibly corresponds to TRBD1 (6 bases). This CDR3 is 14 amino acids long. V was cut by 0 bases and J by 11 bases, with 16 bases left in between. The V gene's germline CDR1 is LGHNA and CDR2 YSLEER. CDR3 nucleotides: TGCGCCAGCAGCCAAGAATTGCAGGGGAGTTCATACACCTTC. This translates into CASSQELQGSSYTF.

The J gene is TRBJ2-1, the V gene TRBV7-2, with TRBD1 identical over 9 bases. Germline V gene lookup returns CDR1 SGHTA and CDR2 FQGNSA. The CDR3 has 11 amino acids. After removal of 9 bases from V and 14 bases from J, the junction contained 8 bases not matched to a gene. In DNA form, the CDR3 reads TGTGCCAGTGGATTCCGGGACAGGGAGTTCTTC. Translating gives CASGFRDREFF.

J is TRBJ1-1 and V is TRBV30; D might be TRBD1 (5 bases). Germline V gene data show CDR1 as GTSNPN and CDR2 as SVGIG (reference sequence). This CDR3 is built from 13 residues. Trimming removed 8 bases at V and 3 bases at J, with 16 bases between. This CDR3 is CAGGNRRDTEAFF. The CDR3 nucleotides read TGTGCCGGGGGGAACAGGAGGGACACTGAAGCTTTCTTT.

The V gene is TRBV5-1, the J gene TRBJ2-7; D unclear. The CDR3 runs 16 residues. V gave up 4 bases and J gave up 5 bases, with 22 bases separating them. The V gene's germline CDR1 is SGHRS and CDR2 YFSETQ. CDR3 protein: CASSPLTVAGPDEQYF. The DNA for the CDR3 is TGCGCCAGCAGCCCGCTCACCGTCGCCGGCCCCGACGAGCAGTACTTC.

The CDR3 spells CASSSNRLGREQFF. The DNA for the CDR3 is TGTGCCAGCAGCTCCAACCGACTAGGGCGAGAGCAGTTCTTC. The V gene is TRBV5-4, the J gene TRBJ2-1; D is possibly TRBD2 (6 bases). The length of the CDR3 is 14 residues. Germline CDR1 and CDR2: SGHNT and YYREEE (reference sequence). V dropped 3 bases and J dropped 10 bases, with 17 bases sitting between them.

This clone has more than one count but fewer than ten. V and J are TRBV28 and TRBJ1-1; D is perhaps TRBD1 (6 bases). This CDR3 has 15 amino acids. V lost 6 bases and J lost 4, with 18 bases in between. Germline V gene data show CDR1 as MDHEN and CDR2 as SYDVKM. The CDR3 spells CASSGGSTGTTEAFF. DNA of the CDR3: TGTGCCAGCAGCGGCGGATCTACAGGGACCACTGAAGCTTTCTTT.

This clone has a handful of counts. Written as DNA, the CDR3 is TGTGCCAGCAGAGCGGGACTCCTCTACGAGCAGTACTTC. Amino acid sequence: CASRAGLLYEQYF. The chain couples TRBV27 to TRBJ2-7, with 7 positions matching TRBD2. The V gene end was trimmed by 6 bases and the J gene end by 3 bases; junction bases not matched to a gene: 5. The germline CDR1 and CDR2 sequences are MNHEY and SMNVEV (reference sequence). The length of the CDR3 is 13 residues.

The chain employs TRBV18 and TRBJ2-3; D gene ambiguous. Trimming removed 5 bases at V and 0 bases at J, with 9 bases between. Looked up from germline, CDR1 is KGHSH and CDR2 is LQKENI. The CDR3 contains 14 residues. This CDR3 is CASSLHGSTDTQYF. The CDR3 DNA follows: TGTGCCAGCTCATTACACGGAAGCACAGATACGCAGTATTTT.

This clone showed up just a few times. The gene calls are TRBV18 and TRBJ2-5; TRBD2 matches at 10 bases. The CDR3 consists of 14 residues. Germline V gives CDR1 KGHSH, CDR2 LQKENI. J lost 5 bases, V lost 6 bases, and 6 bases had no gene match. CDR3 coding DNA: TGTGCCAGCTCCCCTAGCGGGAGTGGTGAGACCCAGTACTTC. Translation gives CASSPSGSGETQYF.

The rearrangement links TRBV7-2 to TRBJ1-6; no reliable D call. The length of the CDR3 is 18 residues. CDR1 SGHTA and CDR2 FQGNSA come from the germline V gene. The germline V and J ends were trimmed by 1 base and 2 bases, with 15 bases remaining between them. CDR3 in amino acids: CASSLGLGLKPYNSPLHF. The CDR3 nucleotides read TGTGCCAGCAGCTTAGGGCTCGGACTGAAGCCCTATAATTCACCCCTCCACTTT.

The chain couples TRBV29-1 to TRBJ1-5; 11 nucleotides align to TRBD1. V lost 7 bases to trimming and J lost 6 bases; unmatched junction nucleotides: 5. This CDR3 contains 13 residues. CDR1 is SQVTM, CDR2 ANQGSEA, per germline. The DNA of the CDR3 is TGCAGCGCCGGACAGGGGGCGAGTCAGCCCCAGCATTTT. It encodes CSAGQGASQPQHF.

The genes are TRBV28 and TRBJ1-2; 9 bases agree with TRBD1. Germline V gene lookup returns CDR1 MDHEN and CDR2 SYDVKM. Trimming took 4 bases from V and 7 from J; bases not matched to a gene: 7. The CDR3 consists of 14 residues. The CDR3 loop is CASSSGQGGSGYTF. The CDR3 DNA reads TGTGCCAGCAGTTCGGGACAGGGAGGGAGTGGCTACACCTTC.